The present T cell receptor (beta chain) was sequenced within a study of T cell repertoires in cytomegalovirus infection. About the research overall: Through public TCR beta signatures, both CMV infection and matching HLA type were indicated. General study results and limits: HLA-C-restricted CMV clonotypes gave the most frequent clonotype in two of eight donors. Public TCR beta family frequency separated CMV-and-HLA carriers, including in an independent cohort.

V lost 6 bases and J 3 bases, leaving 30 bases between the germline ends. Per the germline V gene, CDR1 is MDHEN and CDR2 is SYDVKM. The CDR3 loop spans 19 amino acids. This clonotype was observed many times. Its target is not known. Each CDR3 protein gets one entry after TCRdb re-called the reads with MiXCR. The profile shows about 140,000 distinct CDR3 sequences, about 6.5% of them singletons. Sequencing input: PBMCs. This sequence originates from a human donor in good health (CMV status not recorded). Some clones in this sample may be carry-over from other donors' samples. The chain recombines TRBV28 with TRBJ2-7, with D tentatively TRBD1 (6 bases). The CDR3 here is CASSTPMGALGAWDYEQYF. The CDR3 nucleotides read TGTGCCAGCAGCACTCCCATGGGTGCTTTGGGGGCTTGGGACTACGAGCAGTACTTC.